What follows describes a single T cell receptor beta chain. Germline CDR1 is SGHTA and CDR2 is FQGNSA. Germline trimming cut 1 base from V and 6 bases from J; bases unmatched to any gene: 6. The CDR3 length is 15 residues. This entry comes from a study of blood T cells in healthy people across ages. A second PCR of 7 to 11 cycles used a sample-barcoded 5' primer and a J-beta primer mix. Sequencing of every sample gave 2.5 million or more CDR3-containing paired-end reads. TCRdb redid the calling of the 5' RACE reads with MiXCR, one entry per CDR3 protein. Of 1.4 million or so distinct CDR3 sequences in the sample, roughly two fifths were seen once.

The receptor's source is a young woman in good health. The sequenced sample was blood. The chain recombines TRBV7-2 with TRBJ2-1; TRBD2 aligns across 7 bases. The chain's CDR3 is CASSLGTSPFNEQFF. The CDR3 DNA sequence: TGTGCCAGCAGCTTAGGGACTAGTCCGTTCAATGAGCAGTTCTTC.